This T cell receptor beta chain came from a study of PD-1 blockade in classical Hodgkin lymphoma. The J segment lost 3 bases and the V segment lost 8 bases, leaving 8 bases of the junction unmatched. Germline V CDR1 and CDR2: MDHEN, SYDVKM. The CDR3 consists of 14 residues. A word on this clone: Its specificity is unknown.

Data came from immunoSEQ multiplex PCR; TCRdb stores just in-frame clones and leaves some out. The sample records roughly 62,000 clones, about nine tenths being singletons. Study-wide findings and caveats: Any patient who commenced nivolumab under 1 year after ASCT was excluded.

Relapses following autologous stem cell transplantation were seen in all patients, with brentuximab vedotin exposure varying. The rearrangement uses TRBV28 and TRBJ1-2; 8 bases fit TRBD1. The source is a human donor with classical Hodgkin lymphoma. This specimen consisted of peripheral blood mononuclear cells (PBMCs), obtained at baseline. The chain's CDR3 is CASSDRVEYYGYTF. CDR3 bases: TGTGCCAGCTCGGACAGGGTGGAGTACTATGGCTACACCTTC.